Detailed here is one TCR beta chain. In its sample, this clone was seen a few times. It lacks a known antigen. Per-nucleotide qualities are absent, and no much larger clonotype sits a single base away. This sample was included in a study of cytomegalovirus exposure and HLA in healthy donors (dated by TCRdb to about 2017). Regarding the research as a whole: An earlier analysis of 587 of the donors reported approximately 300 Gb of sequence data and about 120 million unique TCR beta sequences obtained from about 170 million T cells. A handful of DR-DQ haplotypes were handled as single units for association and clustering because linkage in the cohort was strong. Among the approximately 430 genotyped donors, approximately 77% belonged to the genetic ancestry cluster associated with self-reported Caucasian donors. An early release that covered some 630 HLA-typed donors contained around 330 gigabases of sequencing data and 70 million to 100 million unique TCR sequences. Donor age, sex, ethnicity and CMV serostatus were compiled alongside the repertoire data. The study combined high-throughput TCR immunosequencing, statistical association of individual TCRs with disease status, and machine learning to predict cytomegalovirus infection status. A later genetic analysis took genome-wide SNP genotypes for about three fifths of the 666 donors and used that subset as a discovery cohort. To study patterns of TCR occurrence, a later analysis re-analyzed previously published TCR beta repertoires from around 660 donors and added high-resolution HLA genotyping. The number of typed donors differed by locus: about 620-630 for A, B, C, DRB1 and DQB1; roughly 510 for DQA1; around 610 for DPA1; and around 450 for DPB1. HLA typing included class I and class II loci at four-digit resolution. Every discovery cohort repertoire had been produced on one sequencing platform. The study used immunosequencing to profile the T cell repertoires of approximately 630 subjects and linked those repertoires to cytomegalovirus serostatus. Among around 400 genotyped donors of the cohort, an average of roughly 230,000 unique TCR beta nucleotide sequences was sequenced per donor, of which about 20% were non-productive. The study was designed to test whether signatures of past pathogen exposure could be identified by cataloging public T cell receptors. To decide whether each TCR beta V gene segment behaved as functional or pseudogenic, an earlier analysis of over 500 of the donors relied on high-throughput TCR beta sequencing. A separate validation cohort of some 130 different subjects was used in addition to the approximately 700-subject first cohort. In the later analysis, no new phenotypic data were used to find candidate immune exposures; instead, reliance was placed on TCR beta sequences and their occurrence across donors. What the authors observed across the whole study: Only TCR beta chains were sequenced in this cohort, and the absence of alpha or paired-chain data limited detectable features. Correlated functional status among segregating V segments might be attributable to linkage disequilibrium, but an unknown experimental factor could not be ruled out. Compared with equally common non-associated chains, HLA-associated TCR beta chains in a later analysis were more clonally expanded and had lower generation probabilities. In a later genetic analysis, a missense DCLRE1C variant was associated with V-gene and J-gene trimming of TCR beta chains, and the association was replicated in an independent cohort. Cytomegalovirus status was reported to be diagnosed by the classifier with high specificity and sensitivity in both the original and validation cohorts. A further reported finding was that TCR beta sequences accurately predicted the HLA-A and HLA-B alleles for most subjects in the first cohort. A cluster of highly shared sequence variants was judged likely to be a technical artifact of the sequencing pipeline. Specific HLA alleles were associated with 15,000 to 20,000 TCR beta sequences at a false discovery rate of 0.05 in a later analysis. According to the authors, the approach could potentially be generalized to other disease states and immunological phenotypes. The study gave a list of some 150 TCR beta chains associated with cytomegalovirus. Most TCR sequences were seen in very few donors, while some public TCRs were found in many individuals. Immune exposure information for the cohort was limited to CMV serostatus. The presence/absence analyses assumed that sequencing depth was roughly uniform across donors, and that assumption may not be true. According to a later analysis, TCR association rates differed among HLA loci, with DRB1 alleles showing the most associated TCRs and HLA-C alleles showing the fewest. A later genetic analysis reported fewer N-insertions in productive TCRs among donors in an Asian-associated ancestry cluster than the roughly 720-donor mean. In vitro tests confirmed that a few of the cytomegalovirus-associated TCR beta chains recognize cytomegalovirus antigens. HLA typing was unavailable for some donors at each locus, so association tests used only the typed subset. Broadly in line with IMGT annotations, most TCR beta V segments showed up in productive rearrangements about 87% or about 30% of the time in an earlier analysis of several hundred of the donors. Strong co-occurrence of HLA alleles, especially DR and DQ, made assigning TCR associations to individual alleles difficult. Some IMGT-functional V segments, including TRBV6-2 and TRBV6-3, could not be distinguished by the 87-base-pair reads and were therefore excluded. According to a later analysis, most CMV-associated TCR beta chains appeared to be HLA-restricted, and the HLA associations seemed to be driven largely by CMV exposure. In a later analysis, several top co-occurrence clusters were reported to appear linked to parvovirus B19, influenza, CMV and Epstein-Barr virus. The earlier analysis of some 540 of the donors excluded around 17 rarely observed V segments, including chromosome 9 orphons, because counts were too low.

The cohort was made up of hundreds of healthy bone marrow donors. Cohort members were all nominally healthy when sampled, although unrecorded immune exposures were likely present. The donor tested CMV seropositive, placing the donor among the approximately 290 seropositive members of the cohort. A peripheral blood sample was provided by each donor, and peripheral blood mononuclear cells were used for TCR beta sequencing. Genomic DNA was extracted from the blood cell samples with the Qiagen DNeasy Blood Extraction Kit. Library construction relied on the immunoSEQ multiplex PCR assay. A mixture of 60 forward primers for TCR Vbeta segments and 13 reverse primers for TCR Jbeta segments was used in the multiplex PCR. The CDR3 region of rearranged TCR beta genes was amplified from genomic DNA by a multiplex PCR assay. On the Illumina HiSeq System, the amplified TCR beta libraries were sequenced as 87-base-pair reads. Per the authors' processing: A later analysis tallied about 77 million unique TCR beta chains across the 700 or so repertoires, and approximately 12 million of those chains were shared by two or more donors. Raw reads were error-corrected and collapsed into unique sequences with a nearest-neighbor algorithm that merged closely related sequences to remove PCR and sequencing errors. V, D and J gene segments were assigned by aligning CDR3 sequences to IMGT reference sequences. For a sequence to be retained, at least a six-nucleotide match to both a V gene segment and a J gene segment was required. A rearrangement was called productive if the CDR3 had no stop codons and remained in frame with V and J, and every other rearrangement was called non-productive. CDR3 was defined according to IMGT convention as the region running from the second conserved V-encoded cysteine to the conserved J-encoded phenylalanine. The earlier analysis of fewer than 750 of the donors excluded sequences that lacked an unambiguous match to a single V gene segment. In an earlier analysis of several hundred of the donors, V segments were called functional above 56.7% productive rearrangements and were called segregating when the between-donor standard deviation exceeded 5%. A statistical classification framework was built to diagnose cytomegalovirus status from the catalog of TCR beta chain sequences. A later analysis assigned V and J genes by comparing TCR nucleotide sequences with IMGT/GENE-DB human TR gene sequences. In a later analysis, CDR3 sequences and most-parsimonious VDJ recombination scenarios were assigned using the TCRdist pipeline. A later analysis defined each TCR beta chain by its CDR3 amino acid sequence plus V-gene family, and excluded reads lacking a unique V-gene family. In a later analysis, approximately 590 highly shared, low-generation-probability nucleotide sequences were removed to address suspected cross-contamination and a sequencing artifact. For each public chain, a later analysis derived a clonal expansion index from normalized ranks of inferred template counts within each repertoire. In a later analysis, generation probabilities were computed with a VDJ recombination model fitted to out-of-frame rearrangements, and the resulting probabilities were checked against IGoR. In a later analysis, TCR-TCR, TCR-HLA and TCR-CMV co-occurrence was scored with hypergeometric tests, and a repertoire-size bias correction was applied to TCR pairs. A later analysis estimated false discovery rates by permuting HLA or CMV assignments 20 times. In a later analysis, co-occurring TCRs were grouped with DBSCAN, and TCRdist sequence similarity was added when clustering was performed within HLA-allele-positive subsets. Co-occurrence clustering excluded repertoires with fewer than 30,000 or more than 120,000 public chains, plus five with anomalous nucleotide sharing. Drawn from immuneACCESS, this table holds only the in-frame rearrangements with V and J called that TCRdb kept. Clones are partly lost; checked studies trace under half to an unresolved V gene and leave the rest unexplained. The V and J calls and clone size come from that table; D and trimming were worked out from the DNA. Here the sample has some 170,000 clones; roughly 80% occur a single time. Approximately 5% of the sample goes to the ten largest clones.

V is pruned by 1 base and J by 2 bases, leaving 6 bases of the junction without a gene match. Taken from the germline V gene, the CDR1 and CDR2 loops are LGHNA and YNFKEQ. From cysteine to phenylalanine, the CDR3 is 16 amino acids long. Only CDR3 DNA remains: 48 bases, in frame from the first base. The V and J genes are TRBV4-2 and TRBJ2-5; a stretch of 8 junction bases matches TRBD2. The clonotype was recovered from a woman under 30 in good health and CMV-seropositive. Material for sequencing was PBMCs. DNA sequence: TGTGCCAGCAGCCAAGGGGGTAGCGGGGAACAAGAGACCCAGTACTTC. The translation is CASSQGGSGEQETQYF.